This T cell receptor beta chain emerged from a study of T-cell reconstitution after alpha-beta-depleted transplantation in children (dated by TCRdb to 2016 to 2017). As for the study more broadly: The study quantitatively tracked T-cell immune reconstitution after TCRalphabeta/CD19-depleted allogeneic hematopoietic cell transplantation in children using TCR repertoire profiling.

The junction shows trimming of 7 bases on V and 2 bases on J, plus 14 bases between the germline ends. The germline V gene (reference sequence) yields MNHEY for CDR1 and SMNVEV for CDR2. Spanning cysteine to phenylalanine, the CDR3 consists of 14 amino acids. Only CDR3 DNA is held: 42 bases, read in frame from base 1. Overall results and qualifications from the work: In some patients, the high TCRbeta diversity seen at day 60 was put down to recipient T cells and intrathymic progenitors that had survived conditioning. Hyperexpanded clone frequencies declined over subsequent months; after one year, T-cell counts and TCRbeta diversity were mostly attributed to newly produced T cells. The apparently early alphabetaT-cell count recovery about two months after transplant was reportedly dependent on only several hundred rapidly expanded clones derived from non-depleted graft cells.

Library creation used PCR. Sequencing took place on an Illumina HiSeq 2500. TCR libraries were prepared with molecular barcoding, using unique molecular identifiers to normalize TCRbeta repertoire quantification. Through fastp at Q25 and MiXCR, TCRdb rebuilt clones from the public reads, retaining in-frame beta chains. Entries that share a CDR3 protein sequence are merged under the most common genes and DNA. This sample lists 780,000 or so distinct CDR3 sequences; 16% were detected once. The ten largest clones add up to approximately 5% of the sample. In the paper's terms, the treatment or condition label means: allogeneic hematopoietic cell transplantation with graft depleted of TCRalphabeta T cells and CD19 B cells. The children who served as transplant recipients had been given grafts of TCRalphabeta/CD19-depleted allogeneic hematopoietic cells. This clonotype was counted a few times. Its binding antigen is unknown. There are no base qualities to consult, and no much larger clone falls within one base.

Specimen: PBMCs, mostly from graft donor cells, collected 360 days after TCRalphabeta/CD19-depleted stem cell transplant. The receptor was derived from a male patient aged 10 to 17 who had a stem cell transplant for acute lymphoblastic leukemia, so the T cells may come from the graft donor. The rearrangement joined TRBV27 to TRBJ1-1; the D segment could be TRBD1, given 5 matching bases. CDR3 loop: CASKRGGRNTEAFF. The DNA sequence is TGTGCCAGCAAAAGGGGAGGGCGTAACACTGAAGCTTTCTTT.